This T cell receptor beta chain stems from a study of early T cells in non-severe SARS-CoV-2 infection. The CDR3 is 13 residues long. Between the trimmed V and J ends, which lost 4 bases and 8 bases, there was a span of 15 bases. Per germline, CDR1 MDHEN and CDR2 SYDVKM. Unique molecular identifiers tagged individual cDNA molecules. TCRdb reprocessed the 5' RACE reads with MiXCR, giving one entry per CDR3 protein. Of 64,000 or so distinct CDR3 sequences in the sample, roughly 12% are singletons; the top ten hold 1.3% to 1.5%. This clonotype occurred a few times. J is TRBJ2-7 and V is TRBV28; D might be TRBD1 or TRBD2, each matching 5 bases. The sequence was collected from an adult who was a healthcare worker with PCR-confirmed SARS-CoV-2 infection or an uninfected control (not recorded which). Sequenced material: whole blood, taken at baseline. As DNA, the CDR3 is TGTGCCAGCAGTTCCAGGGATTGGGGGAAGCAGTACTTC. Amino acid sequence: CASSSRDWGKQYF.